The 24 T cell receptor beta chains in this list originate from one sample, sequenced in a study of blood T cells in healthy people across ages. A J-beta primer mix and a sample-barcoded 5' primer were used in a second PCR of roughly 7 to 12 cycles. TCRdb re-derived calls from the 5' RACE reads in MiXCR, one entry per CDR3 protein. Of fewer than 2,000,000 distinct CDR3 sequences in the sample, 34% are singletons; the top ten hold about 11%. Input material: blood. These receptors originate from a woman aged 30 to 39 in good health.

This clonotype showed up just once. The V gene is TRBV2, the J gene TRBJ2-3; a weak D match, TRBD1 (6 bases). V was clipped by 3 bases and J by 0 bases, with 10 bases between them. CDR3 length equals 15 residues. Germline values: CDR1 SNHLY, CDR2 FYNNEI. CDR3 in DNA: TGTGCCAGCAGTGACGGGACACATAGCACAGATACGCAGTATTTT. Its translation is CASSDGTHSTDTQYF. The full variable domain, with the rest looked up from reference TRBV2 and TRBJ2-3, is EPEVTQTPSHQVTQMGQEVILRCVPISNHLYFYWYRQILGQKVEFLVSFYNNEISEKSEIFDDQFSVERPDGSNFTLKIRSTKLEDSAMYFCASSDGTHSTDTQYFGPGTRLTVL.

This clonotype was seen more than once but under ten times. The genes are TRBV5-1 and TRBJ2-1, with D possibly TRBD2 on 6 matching bases. The germline V gene has CDR1 SGHRS and CDR2 YFSETQ. V was shortened by 0 bases and J by 2 bases, with 12 bases between the two germline ends. The CDR3 is 16 amino acids. CDR3 bases: TGCGCCAGCAGCTTGGTCGCGGGATCGGCCTACAATGAGCAGTTCTTC. Amino acid sequence: CASSLVAGSAYNEQFF.

This clonotype was detected only once. The CDR3 nucleotides are TGTGCCAGCAGCCCTGGGCCCCGACTAGCGGGAGGACGGAATGAGCAGTTCTTC. Translating it yields CASSPGPRLAGGRNEQFF. This sequence joins TRBV6-1 and TRBJ2-1; 13 bases fit TRBD2. The CDR3 is made up of 18 amino acids. With 6 bases clipped from V and 7 bases from J, the junction kept 15 bases outside the gene matches. Germline assignment: CDR1 MNHNS and CDR2 SASEGT.

This clonotype was counted a few times. The chain recombines TRBV4-2 with TRBJ2-5, with D perhaps TRBD2 (6 bases). CDR1 is LGHNA, CDR2 YNFKEQ, per germline. CDR3 size: 15 residues. V lost 3 bases and J lost 1, with 12 bases in between. CDR3 nucleotides: TGTGCCAGCAGCCAGTCCCGGGGGTTCCAAGAGACCCAGTACTTC. As protein: CASSQSRGFQETQYF.

This clonotype has just a few counts. The gene calls are TRBV10-3 and TRBJ1-2; D remains unclear. Trimming took off 0 bases at V and 6 bases at J, with 8 bases between the two ends. The germline gives CDR1 ENHRY, CDR2 SYGVKD. The CDR3 runs to 13 residues. CDR3 region: CAISESLMNGYTF. The DNA for the CDR3 is TGTGCCATCAGTGAGTCGTTAATGAATGGCTACACCTTC.

The chain uses TRBV12-3 or TRBV12-4 and TRBJ1-5, with D possibly being TRBD1 (6 bases). This CDR3 spans 14 amino acids. V was pared by 6 bases and J by 2 bases, with 11 bases between. The CDR3 DNA is TGTGCCAGCAGCGCGGGGGCGCGCAATCAGCCCCAGCATTTT. It codes for CASSAGARNQPQHF.

At least ten counts were recorded for this clonotype. The chain combines TRBV7-3 with TRBJ2-1; 11 positions agree with TRBD2. The CDR3 extends over 15 amino acids. From germline, CDR1 is SGHTA and CDR2 FQGTGA. V shed 6 bases and J 4 bases; nucleotides not matched to a gene: 5. The CDR3 here is CASSFSGGVYNEQFF. The CDR3 coding sequence is TGTGCCAGCAGTTTTAGCGGGGGGGTATACAATGAGCAGTTCTTC.

Comment on this clonotype: With a much larger clone just one base away, this may be a read error. The J gene is TRBJ1-2, the V gene TRBV29-1; TRBD1 agrees at 9 bases. V was clipped by 4 bases and J by 6 bases; unmatched bases: 6. The length of the CDR3 is 13 residues. CDR1 and CDR2 (germline): SQVTM, ANQGSEA. CDR3 DNA: TGCAGCGTTGCCTCGGGACAGGGCCATGGCTACACCTTC. This gives the protein CSVASGQGHGYTF.

The chain uses TRBV29-1 and TRBJ2-1, with 8 bases aligning to TRBD1. This CDR3 region has 12 residues. The V and J ends lost 4 bases and 9 bases, in that order; junction bases with no gene match: 5. The germline V gene has CDR1 SQVTM and CDR2 ANQGSEA. CDR3 region: CSVVTTGGEQFF. CDR3 nucleotides: TGCAGCGTTGTAACAACAGGGGGTGAGCAGTTCTTC.

This clonotype was detected only a few times. This chain uses TRBV6-6 with TRBJ2-3; tentatively, D is TRBD2 (6 bases). The length of the CDR3 is 13 residues. CDR1 and CDR2 (germline): MNHNY, SVGAGI (reference sequence). V gave up 0 bases and J gave up 10 bases, with 11 bases separating them. In DNA form, the CDR3 reads TGTGCCAGCAGTTACTCGGGGGGATACGCGCAGTATTTT. It is translated as CASSYSGGYAQYF.

This clonotype was detected a few times. This chain connects TRBV20-1 to TRBJ2-1; 12 bases fit TRBD2. J was trimmed by 4 bases and V by 6 bases; bases with no gene match: 7. The CDR3 consists of 15 residues. Germline CDR1 DFQATT, CDR2 SNEGSKA (reference sequence). CDR3 nucleotides: TGCAGTGCACCGACTAGCGGGGGCGTATACAATGAGCAGTTCTTC. It encodes CSAPTSGGVYNEQFF.

This clonotype was seen only a few times. The gene calls are TRBV5-1 and TRBJ2-3; TRBD1 is a possible D gene (6 bases). Per the germline V gene, CDR1 is SGHRS and CDR2 is YFSETQ. Between the trimmed V and J ends, which lost 3 bases and 4 bases, there was a span of 12 bases. This CDR3 has 14 residues. CDR3 bases: TGCGCCAGCAGCTCTACAGGGATGGCAGATACGCAGTATTTT. This gives the protein CASSSTGMADTQYF.

This clonotype was seen at least ten times. The CDR3 nucleotides read TGTGCCACCAGTGATCATCGTAAAGACTATGGCTACACCTTC. The encoded protein is CATSDHRKDYGYTF. The V call is TRBV24-1, the J call TRBJ1-2; D not certain. V lost 3 bases, J lost 3 bases, and 10 bases lay in between. CDR3 length: 14 residues. Per germline, CDR1 KGHDR and CDR2 SFDVKD.

The CDR3 DNA reads as TGTGCCATCAGTGAGGGGGCAGCTAGCACTGAAGCTTTCTTT. Protein product: CAISEGAASTEAFF. The chain has TRBV10-3 and TRBJ1-1; tentative D call: TRBD1 (5 bases). The germline gives CDR1 ENHRY, CDR2 SYGVKD. CDR3 length: 14 residues. Between the trimmed V and J ends, which lost 2 bases and 4 bases, there was a span of 11 bases.

There are a few counts of this clonotype. V usage is TRBV20-1 and J usage is TRBJ1-2; D is unclear. This CDR3 spans 15 amino acids. The V end was cut by 0 bases, the J end by 8 bases, with 19 bases between. Germline-derived CDR1 and CDR2 are DFQATT and SNEGSKA (reference sequence). Written as DNA, the CDR3 is TGCAGTGCTAGAGATCTCGGGTACGGCGGCGGAGGCTACACCTTC. Translation gives CSARDLGYGGGGYTF.

This clonotype came up many times. This chain joins TRBV6-6 and TRBJ2-5; the match to TRBD2 covers 11 bases. Looked up from germline, CDR1 is MNHNY and CDR2 is SVGAGI (reference sequence). The CDR3 spans 16 residues. Germline trimming cut 4 bases from V and 4 bases from J; bases unmatched to any gene: 8. The CDR3, as DNA: TGTGCCAGCAGTTTCGGGACTAGCGGCCCTCCAGAGACCCAGTACTTC. Translated, it gives CASSFGTSGPPETQYF.

The chain carries TRBV6-1 and TRBJ1-2, with D possibly being TRBD1 (5 bases). The V gene's germline CDR1 is MNHNS and CDR2 SASEGT. Trimming stripped 4 bases from V and 2 bases from J, with 17 bases between. The CDR3 runs 16 residues. In DNA, the CDR3 is TGTGCCAGCAGTGGACAATTAGGGGCAGGGAACTATGGCTACACCTTC. This sequence encodes CASSGQLGAGNYGYTF.

The chain employs TRBV15 and TRBJ2-1; 9 bases are shared with TRBD1. The CDR3 loop spans 15 amino acids. Germline values: CDR1 LNHNV, CDR2 YYDKDF (reference sequence). Losses at the gene ends were 5 bases for V and 9 bases for J; bases not matched to a gene: 11. CDR3 nucleotides: TGTGCCACCAGCTCCGCTGGACAGGGGCAGGCTGAGCAGTTCTTC. Protein: CATSSAGQGQAEQFF. Looking up the rest from reference TRBV15 and TRBJ2-1 gives the full variable domain: DAMVIQNPRYQVTQFGKPVTLSCSQTLNHNVMYWYQQKSSQAPKLLFHYYDKDFNNEADTPDNFQSRRPNTSFCFLDIRSPGLGDTAMYLCATSSAGQGQAEQFFGPGTRLTVL.

The sample holds many counts of this clonotype. The chain uses TRBV4-1 and TRBJ2-7; D not resolved. The CDR3 loop spans 11 amino acids. Trimming shortened V by 3 bases and J by 5 bases, and 5 bases separated the two germline ends. Germline values: CDR1 MGHRA, CDR2 YSYEKL. The CDR3 protein is CASSHNHEQYF. In DNA form, the CDR3 reads TGCGCCAGCAGCCACAATCACGAGCAGTACTTC.

The rearrangement uses TRBV20-1 and TRBJ1-2, with unresolved D. This CDR3 is 15 amino acids long. Germline values: CDR1 DFQATT, CDR2 SNEGSKA (reference sequence). Trimming removed 6 bases from V and 0 bases from J, with 17 bases in between. Here the CDR3 DNA reads TGCAGTGCCGATTCGGCGGAGATCCCTAACTATGGCTACACCTTC. This sequence encodes CSADSAEIPNYGYTF.

In regard to this clonotype: One junction end does not reproduce the germline sequence, and a read error may be involved. V is TRBV27 and J is TRBJ1-6, with 8 bases aligning to TRBD1. Germline V gives CDR1 MNHEY, CDR2 SMNVEV (reference sequence). The CDR3 runs to 14 residues. In nucleotides, the CDR3 is TGTGCCAGCAGGTTATGGACAGGGAATTCACCCCTCCACTTT. As protein: CASRLWTGNSPLHF.

At least ten counts were recorded for this clonotype. V and J are TRBV25-1 and TRBJ1-4, with TRBD1 as a possible D gene (5 bases). The CDR3 contains 16 residues. The germline gives CDR1 MGHDK, CDR2 SYGVNS. V lost 0 bases and J lost 7, with 15 bases in between. The CDR3 reads CASSEYIPRGGEKLFF. CDR3 in DNA: TGTGCCAGCAGTGAATATATTCCTCGGGGGGGTGAAAAACTGTTTTTT.

This clonotype was picked up a small number of times. The chain links TRBV6-6 to TRBJ1-1, with D tentatively TRBD1 (6 bases). CDR3 length: 13 residues. Looked up from germline, CDR1 is MNHNY and CDR2 is SVGAGI (reference sequence). V was trimmed by 7 bases and J by 1 base, leaving 10 bases between them. CDR3 loop: CASILDRNTEAFF. CDR3 DNA sequence: TGTGCCAGCATTCTGGACAGGAACACTGAAGCTTTCTTT.

This clonotype was counted between two and nine times. V gene TRBV30 combines with J gene TRBJ1-2, with D perhaps TRBD1 (6 bases). The CDR3 has 12 amino acids. CDR1 and CDR2 from the germline V gene are GTSNPN and SVGIG (reference sequence). V dropped 7 bases and J dropped 8 bases, with 17 bases sitting between them. This chain's CDR3 is CAFPTGTHGYTF. The CDR3 DNA follows: TGTGCCTTCCCCACAGGGACTCACGGCTACACCTTC. Full variable domain (rest looked up from reference TRBV30 and TRBJ1-2): SQTIHQWPATLVQPVGSPLSLECTVEGTSNPNLYWYRQAAGRGLQLLFYSVGIGQISSEVPQNLSASRPQDRQFILSSKKLLLSDSGFYLCAFPTGTHGYTFGSGTRLTVV.